This TCR beta chain was sequenced during a study of T cell repertoires in cytomegalovirus infection. Across the study: It can be stated that public TCR beta signatures indicated CMV infection as well as a matching HLA type. Regarding the study as a whole: CMV carriers with the relevant HLA were identified by cumulative public TCR beta family frequency. HLA-C-restricted CMV clonotypes gave the most frequent clonotype in two of eight donors.

Comments on this clonotype: Its cognate antigen is unknown.

TCRdb re-derived calls from the reads in MiXCR, one entry per CDR3 protein. The sample yields about a million distinct CDR3 sequences, roughly 30% seen once. Material: cultured CD8+ T cells from PBMCs, obtained from culture after CMV antigen stimulation. The receptor was isolated from a human donor in good health (CMV status not recorded). Some clones in this sample may be carry-over from other donors' samples.

CDR3 nucleotide sequence: TGTGCCAGCAGTTCAACACCGCCTGAAGCTTTCTTT. It codes for CASSSTPPEAFF. The chain links TRBV7-6 to TRBJ1-1; no clear D gene. The CDR3 has 12 amino acids. The germline CDR1 and CDR2 sequences are SGHVS and FNYEAQ. V lost 6 bases to trimming and J lost 6 bases, with 11 bases between them.